The 30 T cell receptor beta chains presented below share a single source sample, sequenced in a study of radiation and T cells in renal cell carcinoma (dated by TCRdb to the early 2020s). The time point label corresponds to: blood 4 weeks post-SBRT, at nephrectomy. The sample's treatment or condition label, in plain terms: 15 Gy SBRT to primary tumor, nephrectomy 4 weeks later. Library preparation employed the immunoSEQ multiplex PCR assay. TCRdb provides this immuneACCESS table in a form limited to in-frame rearrangements. Some clones are lacking; in checked studies, under half of them reflect an unresolved V gene, and why the rest are absent is not known. Recorded for this sample are around 95,000 clones; roughly 82% of them occurred a single time. The ten most abundant clones make up approximately 7.2% of the sample. Sequencing used blood, obtained from a patient whose treatment included radiotherapy and nephrectomy. These receptors originate from a man aged 60 to 69 with renal cell carcinoma.

CDR3 DNA: TGTGCCAGCAGACCGAACAGGGTTGGGAATCAGCCCCAGCATTTT. It translates to CASRPNRVGNQPQHF. The V call is TRBV6-5, the J call TRBJ1-5, with D perhaps matching TRBD1 (6 bases). The CDR3 sequence is 15 residues long. Deletions cut 6 bases from V and 4 bases from J, with 16 bases between. Germline-derived CDR1 and CDR2 are MNHEY and SVGAGI.

In its sample, this clone was seen once. The chain is built from TRBV5-6 and TRBJ2-1; D ambiguous. V lost 0 bases, J lost 0 bases, and 7 bases lay in between. The CDR3 has 15 residues. Germline values: CDR1 SGHDT, CDR2 YYEEEE. CDR3 nucleotides: TGTGCCAGCAGCTTGGGGCCCGCCTCCTACAATGAGCAGTTCTTC. It yields the protein CASSLGPASYNEQFF.

This clone appeared a few times. The chain couples TRBV10-3 to TRBJ1-4; TRBD1 matches 9 bases. V gave up 4 bases and J gave up 1 base; unmatched junction bases: 10. CDR1 and CDR2 from the germline V gene are ENHRY and SYGVKD. This CDR3 has 18 amino acids. The CDR3 spells CAISVYERDRETNEKLFF. Here the CDR3 DNA reads TGTGCCATCAGTGTTTACGAACGGGACAGGGAAACTAATGAAAAACTGTTTTTT.

The rearrangement joins TRBV7-2 to TRBJ1-5; D is uncertain. V lost 1 base to trimming and J lost 3 bases, with 10 bases between them. CDR1 SGHTA and CDR2 FQGNSA come from the germline V gene. This CDR3 has 15 amino acids. CDR3 in amino acids: CASSLVGNPNQPQHF. In DNA form, the CDR3 reads TGTGCCAGCAGCTTAGTCGGGAATCCCAATCAGCCCCAGCATTTT.

V gene TRBV28 combines with J gene TRBJ1-1; 8 positions agree with TRBD1. Germline CDR1 and CDR2: MDHEN and SYDVKM. CDR3 size: 13 residues. V lost 4 bases to trimming and J lost 7 bases; unmatched junction nucleotides: 5. CDR3 amino acids: CASSWTGRDEAFF. The CDR3 DNA is TGTGCCAGCAGTTGGACAGGGAGAGATGAAGCTTTCTTT.

This clone showed up just a few times. The gene calls are TRBV2 and TRBJ2-1; D ambiguous. The V end lost 3 bases, the J end lost 8 bases, and 14 bases lay between the germline ends. Germline loops: CDR1 SNHLY, CDR2 FYNNEI. The CDR3 totals 14 residues. The CDR3 DNA is TGTGCCAGCAGTGACCGGCCCCAGATCGATGAGCAGTTCTTC. Protein product: CASSDRPQIDEQFF.

This chain connects TRBV14 to TRBJ2-7; the D gene could be TRBD1 or TRBD2 (6 bases each). The germline CDR1 and CDR2 sequences are SGHDN and FVKESK. The CDR3 consists of 19 residues. Deletions cut 4 bases from V and 0 bases from J, with 25 bases between. CDR3 nucleotide sequence: TGTGCCAGCAGCCGCCCCCGGGGGCCTAGTGGGGTCCTCTCCTACGAGCAGTACTTC. As protein: CASSRPRGPSGVLSYEQYF.

This sequence joins TRBV27 and TRBJ1-1; D not certain. V lost 0 bases and J lost 4, with 6 bases in between. This CDR3 has 13 residues. CDR1 is MNHEY and CDR2 is SMNVEV in the germline V gene (reference sequence). The CDR3 sequence: CASSLSVITEAFF. In nucleotides, the CDR3 is TGTGCCAGCAGTTTATCTGTAATCACTGAAGCTTTCTTT.

V gene TRBV11-3 combines with J gene TRBJ2-1; D might be TRBD2 (5 bases). Trimming took 3 bases from V and 10 from J, leaving 13 bases between them. The CDR3 has 13 amino acids. Germline V gives CDR1 SGHNT, CDR2 YENEEA. CDR3 sequence: CASSFRGPGEQFF. The CDR3, as DNA: TGTGCCAGCAGCTTCAGAGGGCCGGGGGAGCAGTTCTTC.

The chain recombines TRBV7-2 with TRBJ2-7; D gene unclear. The V end lost 3 bases, the J end lost 0 bases, and 0 bases lay between the germline ends. This CDR3 contains 11 residues. CDR1 and CDR2 (germline): SGHTA, FQGNSA. The CDR3 spells CASSFSYEQYF. The CDR3, as DNA: TGTGCCAGCAGCTTCTCCTACGAGCAGTACTTC.

The CDR3 is CASSLTSGRPTDTQYF. For the CDR3, the DNA is TGTGCCAGCAGCTTAACTAGCGGGAGGCCCACAGATACGCAGTATTTT. The gene calls are TRBV7-9 and TRBJ2-3; 12 bases align to TRBD2. The V segment lost 2 bases and the J segment 2 bases; nucleotides outside the gene matches: 2. Looked up from germline, CDR1 is SEHNR and CDR2 is FQNEAQ (reference sequence). This CDR3 region has 16 residues. The full variable domain, its missing parts supplied by reference TRBV7-9 and TRBJ2-3, is DTGVSQNPRHKITKRGQNVTFRCDPISEHNRLYWYRQTLGQGPEFLTYFQNEAQLEKSRLLSDRFSAERPKGSFSTLEIQRTEQGDSAMYLCASSLTSGRPTDTQYFGPGTRLTVL.

This chain links TRBV30 with TRBJ1-1; D might be TRBD1 (6 bases). Germline V CDR1 and CDR2: GTSNPN, SVGIG (reference sequence). The V and J ends lost 4 bases and 0 bases respectively, with 12 bases between them. The CDR3 runs to 14 residues. CDR3 in amino acids: CAWTPRGMNTEAFF. For the CDR3, the DNA is TGTGCCTGGACCCCTAGGGGGATGAACACTGAAGCTTTCTTT.

V is TRBV2 and J is TRBJ1-3; D is perhaps TRBD1 (5 bases). The germline gives CDR1 SNHLY, CDR2 FYNNEI. The V gene lost 8 bases and the J gene lost 8 bases, with 19 bases spanning the gap. This CDR3 has 14 amino acids. CDR3 in DNA: TGTGCCAGCCAAGAGGACATGAGAGGGGACACCATATATTTT. Its protein is CASQEDMRGDTIYF.

The chain joins TRBV6-1 to TRBJ2-1; TRBD2 agrees at 10 bases. Trimming took 4 bases from V and 0 from J; bases not matched to a gene: 3. The V gene's germline CDR1 is MNHNS and CDR2 SASEGT. CDR3 length equals 16 residues. The CDR3: CASSGGTSASYNEQFF. The DNA of the CDR3 is TGTGCCAGCAGTGGCGGGACTAGCGCCTCCTACAATGAGCAGTTCTTC.

The V gene is TRBV5-1, the J gene TRBJ2-1, with D possibly being TRBD2 (7 bases). Germline CDR1 and CDR2: SGHRS and YFSETQ. V lost 0 bases to trimming and J lost 6 bases, with 19 bases between them. The CDR3 covers 17 residues. The CDR3 spells CASSLERAGAAVNEQFF. The CDR3 DNA reads as TGCGCCAGCAGCTTGGAGCGTGCGGGGGCCGCGGTCAATGAGCAGTTCTTC. Together with reference TRBV5-1 and TRBJ2-1, the CDR3 gives the full variable domain: KAGVTQTPRYLIKTRGQQVTLSCSPISGHRSVSWYQQTPGQGLQFLFEYFSETQRNKGNFPGRFSGRQFSNSRSEMNVSTLELGDSALYLCASSLERAGAAVNEQFFGPGTRLTVL.

The chain uses TRBV29-1 and TRBJ2-2; D gene unclear. CDR1 and CDR2 from the germline V gene are SQVTM and ANQGSEA. The CDR3 covers 13 residues. Trimming removed 4 bases from V and 3 bases from J, with 9 bases in between. This CDR3 is CSVVFVDTGELFF. The CDR3 DNA reads as TGCAGCGTTGTTTTCGTGGACACCGGGGAGCTGTTTTTT.

The V gene is TRBV27, the J gene TRBJ1-2; D is perhaps TRBD1 (5 bases). The germline V and J ends were trimmed by 7 bases and 7 bases, with 19 bases remaining between them. Germline V gene data show CDR1 as MNHEY and CDR2 as SMNVEV (reference sequence). The CDR3 has 14 amino acids. CDR3 sequence: CASNAQGRSGGYTF. The DNA of the CDR3 is TGTGCCAGCAACGCCCAGGGACGATCGGGTGGCTACACCTTC.

The chain has TRBV5-1 and TRBJ2-3; weak D call: TRBD2 (5 bases). This CDR3 is built from 12 residues. Per the germline V gene, CDR1 is SGHRS and CDR2 is YFSETQ. Trimming removed 4 bases from V and 6 bases from J, with 9 bases in between. This CDR3 reads CASSRDVDTQYF. CDR3 bases: TGCGCCAGCAGCCGGGATGTGGATACGCAGTATTTT.

The chain joins TRBV2 to TRBJ2-3; TRBD2 aligns across 12 bases. Germline loops: CDR1 SNHLY, CDR2 FYNNEI. The ends lost 6 bases at V and 4 bases at J; junction bases unmatched: 8. The CDR3 spans 16 residues. Here the CDR3 reads CASRPLAGGPADTQYF. CDR3 bases: TGTGCCAGCAGACCCCTAGCGGGAGGGCCGGCAGATACGCAGTATTTT.

The genes are TRBV7-6 and TRBJ2-5, with TRBD2 identical over 8 bases. There are 15 residues in the CDR3. The trim removed 2 bases at V and 1 base at J, leaving 3 bases unmatched. The germline gives CDR1 SGHVS, CDR2 FNYEAQ. CDR3 loop: CASSLLLAAQETQYF. Here the CDR3 DNA reads TGTGCCAGCAGCTTATTACTAGCGGCCCAAGAGACCCAGTACTTC.

The V call is TRBV6-6, the J call TRBJ2-2; 10 bases agree with TRBD1. The germline CDR1 and CDR2 sequences are MNHNY and SVGAGI (reference sequence). The CDR3 runs to 15 residues. J gave up 6 bases and V 2 bases, and 3 bases lay outside the gene matches. The DNA of the CDR3 is TGTGCCAGCAGTTACCACGGGACAGGGGCCGGGGAGCTGTTTTTT. Its translation: CASSYHGTGAGELFF.

The rearrangement joins TRBV5-1 to TRBJ2-5, with D tentatively TRBD1 (6 bases). The CDR3 consists of 15 residues. Between the trimmed V and J ends, which lost 0 bases and 4 bases, there was a span of 13 bases. Germline V CDR1 and CDR2: SGHRS, YFSETQ. In DNA form, the CDR3 reads TGCGCCAGCAGCTTGGGGGGGCGCCGAGGAGAGACCCAGTACTTC. It specifies CASSLGGRRGETQYF.

J is TRBJ2-3 and V is TRBV11-2, with 11 bases lining up with TRBD2. The length of the CDR3 is 17 residues. V gave up 4 bases and J gave up 5 bases; unmatched junction bases: 11. In germline, CDR1 is SGHAT, CDR2 FQNNGV. CDR3 bases: TGTGCCAGCAGCTGGTCGCTAGCGGGAGGTGTGATAGATACGCAGTATTTT. Residues: CASSWSLAGGVIDTQYF.

This sequence joins TRBV5-6 and TRBJ2-7; no clear D. The CDR3 covers 13 residues. CDR1 and CDR2 from the germline V gene are SGHDT and YYEEEE. V was clipped by 1 base and J by 5 bases, with 10 bases between them. CDR3 sequence (DNA): TGTGCCAGCAGCTTGCCTCCAGTTAACGAGCAGTACTTC. Translated: CASSLPPVNEQYF.

This clone was seen a handful of times. The chain combines TRBV19 with TRBJ1-5; maybe TRBD1 (5 bases). Germline V gene data show CDR1 as LNHDA and CDR2 as SQIVND (reference sequence). V was cut by 3 bases and J by 0 bases, with 12 bases left in between. The CDR3 is made up of 16 amino acids. CDR3 DNA: TGTGCCAGTAGTATCCAGGGACCCTATAGCAATCAGCCCCAGCATTTT. Translated: CASSIQGPYSNQPQHF.

This clone was seen a few times. The rearrangement joins TRBV6-1 to TRBJ1-3, with 7 bases that match TRBD1. This CDR3 spans 19 amino acids. With V trimmed by 3 bases and J by 1 base, 15 bases remained unmatched. The germline CDR1 and CDR2 sequences are MNHNS and SASEGT. Here the CDR3 DNA reads TGTGCCAGCAGTGATCCGGGGAGACAGGGAGTATTATCTGGAAACACCATATATTTT. It encodes CASSDPGRQGVLSGNTIYF.

The chain has TRBV2 and TRBJ1-5; the D gene is possibly TRBD1 (6 bases). This CDR3 contains 20 residues. V was cut by 5 bases and J by 2 bases, with 28 bases left in between. Germline loops: CDR1 SNHLY, CDR2 FYNNEI. The CDR3 coding sequence is TGTGCCAGCAGTTCCGCAACAGGGTGGAAGGCTAGATGGGGCAATCAGCCCCAGCATTTT. Protein product: CASSSATGWKARWGNQPQHF.

This chain connects TRBV5-4 to TRBJ1-2, with a weak D call TRBD1 (5 bases). Looked up from germline, CDR1 is SGHNT and CDR2 is YYREEE (reference sequence). There are 13 residues in the CDR3. With 5 bases removed from V and 4 bases from J, the gap between germline ends came to 12 bases. CDR3 residues: CASSMGRIYGYTF. In DNA, the CDR3 is TGTGCCAGCAGTATGGGACGGATCTATGGCTACACCTTC.

CDR3 loop: CASSLNRGITGELFF. CDR3 bases: TGTGCCAGCAGCTTAAACAGGGGGATTACCGGGGAGCTGTTTTTT. The chain uses TRBV13 and TRBJ2-2; 8 bases are shared with TRBD1. After removal of 2 bases from V and 5 bases from J, the junction contained 4 bases not matched to a gene. Germline CDR1 and CDR2: PRHDT and FYEKMQ (reference sequence). The CDR3 has 15 residues.

The chain employs TRBV27 and TRBJ2-7; D is unresolved. The length of the CDR3 is 15 residues. From germline, CDR1 is MNHEY and CDR2 SMNVEV (reference sequence). V was clipped by 0 bases and J by 9 bases, with 18 bases between them. DNA for the CDR3: TGTGCCAGCAGTTTATCGAACGACTTCTCTAGGGTGCAGTACTTC. Translating gives CASSLSNDFSRVQYF.